What follows are 13 T cell receptor beta chains derived from one specimen sequenced in a study of T cell responses to AZD1222 COVID-19 vaccine. Only in-frame clones appear in the TCRdb table, and some are missing; sequencing was by immunoSEQ multiplex PCR. The profile shows roughly 96,000 clones, 85% to 90% of them singletons. This sample comprised peripheral blood, obtained 28 days after the second AZD1222 dose. The receptors were gathered from an adult who received the AZD1222 COVID-19 vaccine.

This chain uses TRBV15 with TRBJ1-1; possibly TRBD1 for D (6 bases). The germline V and J ends were trimmed by 2 bases and 5 bases, with 12 bases remaining between them. The germline CDR1 and CDR2 sequences are LNHNV and YYDKDF (reference sequence). This CDR3 contains 14 residues. The CDR3 protein is CATSRTRGYTEAFF. CDR3 DNA: TGTGCCACCAGCAGAACCAGGGGTTATACTGAAGCTTTCTTT.

This chain connects TRBV20-1 to TRBJ1-1, with a possible D match to TRBD1 (5 bases). Germline loops: CDR1 DFQATT, CDR2 SNEGSKA (reference sequence). CDR3 length equals 10 residues. V lost 4 bases and J 8 bases, leaving 8 bases between the germline ends. For the CDR3, the DNA is TGCAGTGCTACCCGACAGGAAGCTTTCTTT. Encoded protein: CSATRQEAFF.

V usage is TRBV7-2 and J usage is TRBJ1-1; the D is unclear. The length of the CDR3 is 13 residues. V was shortened by 4 bases and J by 7 bases, with 13 bases between the two germline ends. The germline gives CDR1 SGHTA, CDR2 FQGNSA. The CDR3 sequence: CASSYLAGIEAFF. As DNA, the CDR3 is TGTGCCAGCAGCTACCTGGCGGGGATTGAAGCTTTCTTT.

This chain connects TRBV5-6 to TRBJ2-5; 9 nucleotides agree with TRBD1. J gave up 5 bases and V 2 bases, and 7 bases lay outside the gene matches. This CDR3 comprises 15 residues. Germline V gives CDR1 SGHDT, CDR2 YYEEEE. The CDR3 DNA reads as TGTGCCAGCAGCTTAGGGGACAGGGCGGGGGAGACCCAGTACTTC. Its protein is CASSLGDRAGETQYF.

V gene TRBV28 combines with J gene TRBJ1-6, with TRBD1 as a possible D gene (5 bases). Per germline, CDR1 MDHEN and CDR2 SYDVKM. V was clipped by 4 bases and J by 12 bases, with 22 bases between them. This CDR3 is built from 16 residues. Here the CDR3 DNA reads TGTGCCAGCAGTTATACTCATGACCGGGGCCCTCGACCCCTCCACTTT. The encoded protein is CASSYTHDRGPRPLHF.

This chain links TRBV6-2 or TRBV6-3 with TRBJ2-2; no firm D call. This CDR3 spans 14 amino acids. V was cut by 2 bases and J by 7 bases, with 11 bases left in between. Germline V gene lookup returns CDR1 MNHEY and CDR2 SVGEGT. CDR3 amino acids: CASSYGELSGELFF. The DNA for the CDR3 is TGTGCCAGCAGTTACGGGGAATTGAGCGGGGAGCTGTTTTTT.

This chain connects TRBV7-2 to TRBJ2-5; 9 bases match TRBD1. With V trimmed by 5 bases and J by 5 bases, 6 bases remained unmatched. This CDR3 contains 14 residues. Per the germline V gene, CDR1 is SGHTA and CDR2 is FQGNSA. CDR3 in DNA: TGTGCCAGCAGCCAGGGACAGGGAGGGGAGACCCAGTACTTC. Amino acid sequence: CASSQGQGGETQYF. Filled out from reference TRBV7-2 and TRBJ2-5, the complete variable domain reads GAGVSQSPSNKVTEKGKDVELRCDPISGHTALYWYRQSLGQGLEFLIYFQGNSAPDKSGLPSDRFSAERTGGSVSTLTIQRTQQEDSAVYLCASSQGQGGETQYFGPGTRLLVL.

A few counts support this clone. This chain links TRBV7-6 with TRBJ1-6; the D is unclear. Germline V gene data show CDR1 as SGHVS and CDR2 as FNYEAQ. The CDR3 consists of 13 residues. The germline V and J ends were trimmed by 5 bases and 6 bases, with 8 bases remaining between them. CDR3 in DNA: TGTGCCAGCAGCCCCCGACGTAATTCACCCCTCCACTTT. It specifies CASSPRRNSPLHF.

The rearrangement uses TRBV3-1 (or the pseudogene TRBV3-2) and TRBJ2-1; 9 positions agree with TRBD2. CDR3 length equals 16 residues. Losses at the gene ends were 4 bases for V and 9 bases for J; bases not matched to a gene: 13. Per germline, CDR1 LGHDT and CDR2 YNNKEL (reference sequence). The CDR3 DNA reads TGTGCCAGCAGCCCAGCGGGGGGAGTTTTACGCGGTGAGCAGTTCTTC. Protein: CASSPAGGVLRGEQFF.

Here the CDR3 reads CASSFSTAYNEQFF. For the CDR3, the DNA is TGTGCCAGCAGTTTTAGTACAGCCTACAATGAGCAGTTCTTC. The V and J genes are TRBV28 and TRBJ2-1; D is unclear. The V end lost 3 bases, the J end lost 2 bases, and 8 bases lay between the germline ends. The length of the CDR3 is 14 residues. Germline V lookup: CDR1 MDHEN, CDR2 SYDVKM.

This clone appeared a few times. The chain couples TRBV5-5 to TRBJ1-5; 7 bases line up with TRBD1. The trim removed 4 bases at V and 1 base at J, leaving 5 bases unmatched. The CDR3 length is 15 residues. Germline assignment: CDR1 SGHKS and CDR2 YYEKEE (reference sequence). The CDR3 is CASSLGTVSNQPQHF. The CDR3, as DNA: TGTGCCAGCAGCCTCGGGACAGTAAGCAATCAGCCCCAGCATTTT.

In its sample, this clone was seen once. The chain recombines TRBV19 with TRBJ1-3; D call uncertain. V lost 0 bases and J 0 bases, leaving 9 bases between the germline ends. The CDR3 contains 16 residues. In germline, CDR1 is LNHDA, CDR2 SQIVND (reference sequence). CDR3 bases: TGTGCCAGTAGTATAGACAGGAGGCCCTCTGGAAACACCATATATTTT. Its protein product is CASSIDRRPSGNTIYF.

The genes are TRBV5-1 and TRBJ2-5; D is perhaps TRBD1 (6 bases). The CDR3 sequence is 14 residues long. Germline loops: CDR1 SGHRS, CDR2 YFSETQ. V lost 0 bases and J 2 bases, leaving 8 bases between the germline ends. CDR3 nucleotide sequence: TGCGCCAGCAGCTTGGGACAGGTTCAAGAGACCCAGTACTTC. Its translation is CASSLGQVQETQYF. Filled out from reference TRBV5-1 and TRBJ2-5, the complete variable domain reads KAGVTQTPRYLIKTRGQQVTLSCSPISGHRSVSWYQQTPGQGLQFLFEYFSETQRNKGNFPGRFSGRQFSNSRSEMNVSTLELGDSALYLCASSLGQVQETQYFGPGTRLLVL.